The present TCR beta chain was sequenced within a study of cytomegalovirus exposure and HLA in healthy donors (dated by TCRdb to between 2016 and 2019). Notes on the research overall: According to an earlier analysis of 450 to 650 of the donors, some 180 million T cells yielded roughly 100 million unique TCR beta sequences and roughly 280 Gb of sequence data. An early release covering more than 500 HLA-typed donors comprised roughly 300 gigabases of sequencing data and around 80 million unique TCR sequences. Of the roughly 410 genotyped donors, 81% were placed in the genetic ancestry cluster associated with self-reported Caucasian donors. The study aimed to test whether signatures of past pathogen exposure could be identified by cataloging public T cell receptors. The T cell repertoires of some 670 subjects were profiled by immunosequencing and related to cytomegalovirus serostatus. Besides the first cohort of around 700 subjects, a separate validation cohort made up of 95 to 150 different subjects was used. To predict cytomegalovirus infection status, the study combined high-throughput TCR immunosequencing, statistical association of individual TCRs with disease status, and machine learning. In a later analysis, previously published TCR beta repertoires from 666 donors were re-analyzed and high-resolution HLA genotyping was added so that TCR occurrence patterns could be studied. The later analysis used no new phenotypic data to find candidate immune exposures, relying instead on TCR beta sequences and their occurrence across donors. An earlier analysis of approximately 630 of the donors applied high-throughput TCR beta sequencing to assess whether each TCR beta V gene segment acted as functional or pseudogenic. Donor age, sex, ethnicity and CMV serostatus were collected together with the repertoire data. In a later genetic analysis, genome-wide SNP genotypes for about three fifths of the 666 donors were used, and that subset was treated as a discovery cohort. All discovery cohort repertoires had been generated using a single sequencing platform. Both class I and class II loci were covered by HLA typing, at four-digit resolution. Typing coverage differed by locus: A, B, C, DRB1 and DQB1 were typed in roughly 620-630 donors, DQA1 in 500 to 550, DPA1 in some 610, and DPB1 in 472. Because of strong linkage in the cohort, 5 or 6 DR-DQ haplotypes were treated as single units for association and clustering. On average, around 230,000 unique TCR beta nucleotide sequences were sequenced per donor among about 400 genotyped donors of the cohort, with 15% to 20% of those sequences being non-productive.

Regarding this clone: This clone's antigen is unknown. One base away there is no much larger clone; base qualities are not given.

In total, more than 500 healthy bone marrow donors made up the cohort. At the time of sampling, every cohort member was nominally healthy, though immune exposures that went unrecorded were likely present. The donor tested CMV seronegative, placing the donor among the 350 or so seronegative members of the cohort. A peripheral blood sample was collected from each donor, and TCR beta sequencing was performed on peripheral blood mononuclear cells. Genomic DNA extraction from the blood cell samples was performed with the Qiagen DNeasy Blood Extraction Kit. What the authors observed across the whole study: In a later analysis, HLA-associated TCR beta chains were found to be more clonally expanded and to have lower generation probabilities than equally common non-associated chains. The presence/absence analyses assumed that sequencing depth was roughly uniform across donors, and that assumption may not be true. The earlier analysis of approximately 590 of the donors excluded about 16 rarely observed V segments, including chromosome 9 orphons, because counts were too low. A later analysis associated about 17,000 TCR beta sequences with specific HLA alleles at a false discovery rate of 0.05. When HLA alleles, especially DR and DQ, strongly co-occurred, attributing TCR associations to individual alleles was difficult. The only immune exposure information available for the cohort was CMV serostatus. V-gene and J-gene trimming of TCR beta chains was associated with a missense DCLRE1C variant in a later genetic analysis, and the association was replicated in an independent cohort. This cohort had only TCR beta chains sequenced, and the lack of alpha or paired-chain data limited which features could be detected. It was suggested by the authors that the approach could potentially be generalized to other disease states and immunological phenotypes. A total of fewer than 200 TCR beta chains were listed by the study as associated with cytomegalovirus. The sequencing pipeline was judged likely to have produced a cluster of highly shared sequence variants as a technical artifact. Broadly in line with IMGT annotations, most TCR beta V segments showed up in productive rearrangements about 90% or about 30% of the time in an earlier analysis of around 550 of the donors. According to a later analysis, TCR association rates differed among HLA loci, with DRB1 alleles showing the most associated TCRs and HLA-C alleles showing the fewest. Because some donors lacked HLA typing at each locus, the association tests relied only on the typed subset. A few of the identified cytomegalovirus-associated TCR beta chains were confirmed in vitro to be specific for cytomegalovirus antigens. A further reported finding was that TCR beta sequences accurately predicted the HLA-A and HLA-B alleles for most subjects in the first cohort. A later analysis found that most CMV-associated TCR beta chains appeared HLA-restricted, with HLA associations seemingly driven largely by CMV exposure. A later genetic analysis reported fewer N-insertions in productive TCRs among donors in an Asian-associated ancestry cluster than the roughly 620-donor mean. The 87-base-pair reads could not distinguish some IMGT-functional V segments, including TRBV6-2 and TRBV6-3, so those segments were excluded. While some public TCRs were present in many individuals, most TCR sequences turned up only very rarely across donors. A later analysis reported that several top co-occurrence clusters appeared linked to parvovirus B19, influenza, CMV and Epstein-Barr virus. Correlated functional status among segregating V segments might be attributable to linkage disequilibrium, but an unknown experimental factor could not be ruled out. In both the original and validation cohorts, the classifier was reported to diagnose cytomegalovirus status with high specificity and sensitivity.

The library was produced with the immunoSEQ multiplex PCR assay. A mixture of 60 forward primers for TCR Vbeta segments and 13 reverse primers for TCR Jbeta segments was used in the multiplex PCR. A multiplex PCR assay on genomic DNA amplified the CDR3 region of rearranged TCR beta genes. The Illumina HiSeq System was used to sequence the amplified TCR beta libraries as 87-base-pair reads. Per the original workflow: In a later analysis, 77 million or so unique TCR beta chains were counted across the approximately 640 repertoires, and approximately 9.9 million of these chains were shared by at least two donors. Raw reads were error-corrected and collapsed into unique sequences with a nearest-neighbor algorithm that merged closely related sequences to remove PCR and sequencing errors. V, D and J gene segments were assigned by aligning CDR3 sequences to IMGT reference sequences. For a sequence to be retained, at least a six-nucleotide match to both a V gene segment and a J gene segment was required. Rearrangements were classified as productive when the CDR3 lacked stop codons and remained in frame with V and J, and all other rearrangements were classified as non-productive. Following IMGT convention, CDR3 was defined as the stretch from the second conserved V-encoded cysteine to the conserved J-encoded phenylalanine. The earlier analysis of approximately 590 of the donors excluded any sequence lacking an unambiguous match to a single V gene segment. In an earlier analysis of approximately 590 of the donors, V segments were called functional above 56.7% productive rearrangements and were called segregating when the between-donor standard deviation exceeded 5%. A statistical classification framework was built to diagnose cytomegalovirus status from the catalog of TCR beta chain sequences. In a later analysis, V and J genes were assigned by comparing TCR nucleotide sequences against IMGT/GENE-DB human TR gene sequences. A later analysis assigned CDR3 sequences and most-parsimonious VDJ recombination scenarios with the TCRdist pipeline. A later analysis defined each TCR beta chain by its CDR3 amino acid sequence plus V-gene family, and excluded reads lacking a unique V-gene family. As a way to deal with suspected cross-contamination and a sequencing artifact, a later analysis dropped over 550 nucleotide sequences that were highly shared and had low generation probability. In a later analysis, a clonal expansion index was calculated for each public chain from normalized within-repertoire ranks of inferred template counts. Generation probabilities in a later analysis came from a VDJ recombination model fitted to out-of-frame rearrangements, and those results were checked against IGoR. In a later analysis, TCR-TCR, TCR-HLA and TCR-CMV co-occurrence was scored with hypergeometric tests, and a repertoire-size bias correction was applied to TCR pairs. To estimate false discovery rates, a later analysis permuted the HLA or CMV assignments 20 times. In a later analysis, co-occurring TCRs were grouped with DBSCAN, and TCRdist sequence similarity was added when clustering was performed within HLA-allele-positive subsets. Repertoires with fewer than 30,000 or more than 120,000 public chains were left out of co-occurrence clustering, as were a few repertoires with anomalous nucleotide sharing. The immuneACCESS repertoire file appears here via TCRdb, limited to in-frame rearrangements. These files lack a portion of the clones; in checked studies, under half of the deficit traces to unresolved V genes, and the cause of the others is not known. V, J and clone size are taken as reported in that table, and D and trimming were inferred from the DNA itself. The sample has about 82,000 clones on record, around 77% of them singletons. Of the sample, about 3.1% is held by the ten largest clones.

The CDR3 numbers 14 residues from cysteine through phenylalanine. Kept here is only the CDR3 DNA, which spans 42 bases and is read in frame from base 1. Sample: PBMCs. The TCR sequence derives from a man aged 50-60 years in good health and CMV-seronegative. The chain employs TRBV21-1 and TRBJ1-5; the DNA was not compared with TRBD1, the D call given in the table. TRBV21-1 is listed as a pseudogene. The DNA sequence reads TGTGCCAGCAGGGACAGGGACAGCAATCAGCCCCAGCATTTT. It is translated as CASRDRDSNQPQHF.